Included here is one T cell receptor (beta chain) sequence, with context. As originally analysed: From reference gene primer amplification, estimates of nucleated cell counts were derived. Profiling relied on immunoSEQ multiplex PCR, and the TCRdb table lists in-frame clones only, not all of them. Clone size and V and J calls were adopted from that table, with D and trimming inferred from the DNA. The repertoire consists of about 82,000 clones, with 85% occurring once and the leading ten covering about 18%. These data originate in a study of blood T cell repertoires in COVID-19. At the level of the study: COVID-19 samples from acute and convalescent phases originated in the United States, Italy and Spain. The cDNA or gDNA used as material had been derived from T cells, B-cell-depleted T cells, or PBMCs.

The CDR3 has 14 residues. Trimming pared 4 bases from V and 5 bases from J, leaving 14 bases between. In germline, CDR1 is MNHEY, CDR2 SMNVEV (reference sequence). The chain joins TRBV27 to TRBJ1-1, with D possibly TRBD1 on 6 matching bases. The TCR comes from a man older than 75 with active or convalescent COVID-19. The sample was peripheral blood. CDR3 in DNA: TGTGCCAGCAGTTGGGGGCAGGGTCAAACTGAAGCTTTCTTT. This codes for CASSWGQGQTEAFF.